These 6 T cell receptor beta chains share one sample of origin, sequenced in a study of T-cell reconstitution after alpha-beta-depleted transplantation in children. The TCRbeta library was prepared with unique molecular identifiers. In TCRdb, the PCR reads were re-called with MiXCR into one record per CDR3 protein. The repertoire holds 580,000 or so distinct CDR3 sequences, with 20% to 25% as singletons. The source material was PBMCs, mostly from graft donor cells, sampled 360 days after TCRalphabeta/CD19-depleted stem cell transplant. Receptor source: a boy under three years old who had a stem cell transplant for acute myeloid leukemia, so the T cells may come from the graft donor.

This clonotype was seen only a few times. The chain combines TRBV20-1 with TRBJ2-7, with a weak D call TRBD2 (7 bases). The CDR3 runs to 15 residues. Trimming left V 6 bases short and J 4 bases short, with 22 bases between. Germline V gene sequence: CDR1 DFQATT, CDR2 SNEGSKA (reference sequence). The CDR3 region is CSATGLGGGIYEQYF. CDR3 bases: TGCAGTGCGACCGGACTAGGTGGGGGCATTTACGAGCAGTACTTC.

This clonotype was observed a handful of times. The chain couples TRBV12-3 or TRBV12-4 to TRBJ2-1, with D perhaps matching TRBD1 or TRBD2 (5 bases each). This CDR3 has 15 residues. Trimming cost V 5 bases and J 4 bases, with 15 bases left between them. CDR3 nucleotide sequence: TGTGCCAGCAGTCCCCAGCCGGGGCCTTACAATGAGCAGTTCTTC. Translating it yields CASSPQPGPYNEQFF.

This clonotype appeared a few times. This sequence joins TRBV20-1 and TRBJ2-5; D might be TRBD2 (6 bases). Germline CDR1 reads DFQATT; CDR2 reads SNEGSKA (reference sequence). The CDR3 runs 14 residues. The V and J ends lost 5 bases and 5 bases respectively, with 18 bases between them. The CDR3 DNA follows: TGCAGTGCTCCCCCCCGGGGGTTCCGGGAGACCCAGTACTTC. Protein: CSAPPRGFRETQYF.

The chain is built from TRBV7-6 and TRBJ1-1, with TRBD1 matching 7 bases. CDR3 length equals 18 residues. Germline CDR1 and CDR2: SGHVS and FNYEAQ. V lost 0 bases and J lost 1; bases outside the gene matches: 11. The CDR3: CASSLAPLLRGENTEAFF. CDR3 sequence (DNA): TGTGCCAGCAGCTTAGCTCCTCTTCTCAGGGGGGAGAACACTGAAGCTTTCTTT.

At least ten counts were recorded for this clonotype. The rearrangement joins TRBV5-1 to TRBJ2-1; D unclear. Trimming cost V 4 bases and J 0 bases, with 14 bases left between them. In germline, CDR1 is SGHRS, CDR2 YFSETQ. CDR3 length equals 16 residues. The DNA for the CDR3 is TGCGCCAGCAGCCCTCGCGGAGTGAGCTCCTACAATGAGCAGTTCTTC. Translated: CASSPRGVSSYNEQFF.

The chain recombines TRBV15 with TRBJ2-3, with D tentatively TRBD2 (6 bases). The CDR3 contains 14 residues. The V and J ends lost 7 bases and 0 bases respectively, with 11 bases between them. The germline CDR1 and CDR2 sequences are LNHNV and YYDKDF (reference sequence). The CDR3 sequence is CATNSGPSTDTQYF. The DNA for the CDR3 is TGTGCCACCAACAGCGGGCCAAGCACAGATACGCAGTATTTT.